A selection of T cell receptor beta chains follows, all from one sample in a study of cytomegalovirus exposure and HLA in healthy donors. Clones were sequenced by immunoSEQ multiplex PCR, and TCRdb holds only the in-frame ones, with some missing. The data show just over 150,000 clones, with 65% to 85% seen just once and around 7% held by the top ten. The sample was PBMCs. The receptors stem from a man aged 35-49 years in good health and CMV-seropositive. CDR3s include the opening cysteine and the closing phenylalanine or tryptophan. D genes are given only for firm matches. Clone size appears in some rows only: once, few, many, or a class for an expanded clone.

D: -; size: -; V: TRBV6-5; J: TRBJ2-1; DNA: TGTGCCAGCAGACACAGGATCAGCCCCCACAATGAGCAGTTCTTC; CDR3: CASRHRISPHNEQFF
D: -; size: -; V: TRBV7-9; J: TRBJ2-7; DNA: TGTGCCAGCAGCTTGAAACCCCCCGGGAGTGAGCAGTACTTC; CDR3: CASSLKPPGSEQYF
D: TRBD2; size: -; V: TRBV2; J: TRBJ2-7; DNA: TGTGCCAGCACCCCAAGGACTAGCGGGGGCGAGCAGTACTTC; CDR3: CASTPRTSGGEQYF
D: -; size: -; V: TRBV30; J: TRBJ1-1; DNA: TGTGCCTGGAACGGGGGGGGTTACGAAGCTTTCTTT; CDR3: CAWNGGGYEAFF
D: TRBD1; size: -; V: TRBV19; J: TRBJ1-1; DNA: TGTGCCAGTACCCAGACAGGGAGGAACACTGAAGCTTTCTTT; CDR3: CASTQTGRNTEAFF
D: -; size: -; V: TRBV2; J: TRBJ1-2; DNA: TGTGCCAGCGGAGGAACAGGGTTGGATGGCTACACCTTC; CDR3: CASGGTGLDGYTF
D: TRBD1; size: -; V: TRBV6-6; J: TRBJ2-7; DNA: TGTGCCAGCAGTCCACTACAAGGACAGGGCCAGCAGTACTTC; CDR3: CASSPLQGQGQQYF
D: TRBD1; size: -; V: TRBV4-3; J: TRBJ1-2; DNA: TGCGCCAGCAGCCGCCAGACAGGGTATGGCTACACCTTC; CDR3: CASSRQTGYGYTF
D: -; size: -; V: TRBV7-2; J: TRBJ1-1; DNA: TGTGCCAGCAGCTCGAGGGGGATGAACACTGAAGCTTTCTTT; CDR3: CASSSRGMNTEAFF
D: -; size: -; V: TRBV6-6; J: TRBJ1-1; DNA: TGTGCCAGCAGTTACTCGAGGCCGGAGTGCTGGTTAGCTTTCTTT; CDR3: CASSYSRPECWLAFF
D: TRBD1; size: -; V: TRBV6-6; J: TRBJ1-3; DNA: TGTGCCAGCAGCTTAGGACAGGCTTTGTCCGGAAACACCATATATTTT; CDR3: CASSLGQALSGNTIYF
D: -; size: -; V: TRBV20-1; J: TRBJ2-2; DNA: TGCAGTGCTAGAGACGGCGGGGAGCTGTTTTTT; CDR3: CSARDGGELFF
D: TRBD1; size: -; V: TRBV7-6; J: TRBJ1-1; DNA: TGTGCCAGCAGCCATCCACAGGGGAGTGAAGCTTTCTTT; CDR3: CASSHPQGSEAFF
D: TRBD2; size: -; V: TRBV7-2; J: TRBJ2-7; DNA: TGTGCCACCTCTAGGGCGGGGGGTGATGAGCAGTACTTC; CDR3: CATSRAGGDEQYF
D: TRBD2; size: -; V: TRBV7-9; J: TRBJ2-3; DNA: TGTGGACTAATTTTGGGTAGCGGGAGCGCCACAGATACGCAGTATTTT; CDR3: CGLILGSGSATDTQYF
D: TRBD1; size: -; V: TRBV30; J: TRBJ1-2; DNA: TGTGCCTGGAGAGACGGACAGGGGGATGGCTACACCTTC; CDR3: CAWRDGQGDGYTF
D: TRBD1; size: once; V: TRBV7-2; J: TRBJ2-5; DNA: TGTGCCAGCAGCTCCAGGGGGCGAGAGACCCAGTACTTC; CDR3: CASSSRGRETQYF
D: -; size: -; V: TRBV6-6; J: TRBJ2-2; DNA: TGTGCCAGCGGCCCCACCGGGGAGCTGTTTTTT; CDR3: CASGPTGELFF
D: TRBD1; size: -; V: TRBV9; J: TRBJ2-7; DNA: TGTGCCAGCAGCCCCTCCCCGACAGGGGGGAGTGAGCAGTACTTC; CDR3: CASSPSPTGGSEQYF
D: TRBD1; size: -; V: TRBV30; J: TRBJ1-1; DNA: TGTGCCTGGGGAAGGGGGCGACGAATGAACACTGAAGCTTTCTTT; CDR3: CAWGRGRRMNTEAFF
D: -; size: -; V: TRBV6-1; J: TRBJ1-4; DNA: TGTGCCAGCACTGGAGGGAAAACTAATGAAAAACTGTTTTTT; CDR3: CASTGGKTNEKLFF
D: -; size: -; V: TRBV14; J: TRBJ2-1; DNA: TGTGCCAGCAGCCAAGTTAGGGGGAATGAGCAGTTCTTC; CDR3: CASSQVRGNEQFF
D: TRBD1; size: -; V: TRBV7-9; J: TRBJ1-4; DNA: TGTGCCAGCAGCTCGCAAGACAGGGTTGAAAAACTGTTTTTT; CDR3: CASSSQDRVEKLFF
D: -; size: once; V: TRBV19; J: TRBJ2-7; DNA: TGTGCCAGTAGTATTTCCGGGACACTCTCCTACGAGCAGTACTTC; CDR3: CASSISGTLSYEQYF
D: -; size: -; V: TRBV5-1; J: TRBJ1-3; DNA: TGCGCCAGCAGCTTTTCGGGGTCTGGAAACACCATATATTTT; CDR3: CASSFSGSGNTIYF
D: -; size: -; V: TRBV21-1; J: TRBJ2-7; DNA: TGTGCCAGCAGCAAGATGACCGGGACAGGGTCCTACGAGCAGTACTTC; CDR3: CASSKMTGTGSYEQYF
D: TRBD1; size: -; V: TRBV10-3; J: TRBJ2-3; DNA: TGTGCCATGGCCGGACAGGGGGACACAGATACGCAGTATTTT; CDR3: CAMAGQGDTDTQYF
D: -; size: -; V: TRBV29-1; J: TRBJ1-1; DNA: TGCAGCGTTGGGAACGGGGGGTGGGGGGCTGAAGCTTTCTTT; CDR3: CSVGNGGWGAEAFF
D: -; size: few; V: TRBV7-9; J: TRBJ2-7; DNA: TGTGCCAGCAGCTTAGGTGGCAGGGGCTACGAGCAGTACTTC; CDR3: CASSLGGRGYEQYF
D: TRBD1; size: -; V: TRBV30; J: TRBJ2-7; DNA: TGTGCCTGGTCGGACAGGGGGCGCTTCGAGCAGTACTTC; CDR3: CAWSDRGRFEQYF
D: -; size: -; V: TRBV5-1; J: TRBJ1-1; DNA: TGCGCCAGCAGCCGGAGCCCGAATTCGAACACTGAAGCTTTCTTT; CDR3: CASSRSPNSNTEAFF
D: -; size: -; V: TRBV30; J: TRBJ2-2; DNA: TGTGCCCAGAATAGCGGCGAAGAAGCACCTACTGAAACCGGGGAGCTGTTTTTT; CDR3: CAQNSGEEAPTETGELFF
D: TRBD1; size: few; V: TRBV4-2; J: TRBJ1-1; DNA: TGTGCCAGCAGCAAGGGACAGGGAATGAACACTGAAGCTTTCTTT; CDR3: CASSKGQGMNTEAFF
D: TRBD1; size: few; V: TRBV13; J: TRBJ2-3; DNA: TGTGCCAGCAGACAGGGGGGTGCAGATACGCAGTATTTT; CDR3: CASRQGGADTQYF
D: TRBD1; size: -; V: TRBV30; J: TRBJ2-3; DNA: TGTGCCTGTAACAGGGGATCCACAGATACGCAGTATTTT; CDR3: CACNRGSTDTQYF
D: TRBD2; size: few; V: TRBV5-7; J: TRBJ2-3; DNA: TGTGCCAGCAGCTTGGTGGCTAGCGGGGGGTTGCAGTATTTT; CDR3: CASSLVASGGLQYF
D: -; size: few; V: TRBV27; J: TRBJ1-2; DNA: TGTGCCAGCAGTTTAACCGGGACTTCTTTATATGGCTACACCTTC; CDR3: CASSLTGTSLYGYTF
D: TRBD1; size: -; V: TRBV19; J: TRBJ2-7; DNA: TGTGCCAGTAGTATAGGACAGGGTACGTCCTACGAGCAGTACTTC; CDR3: CASSIGQGTSYEQYF
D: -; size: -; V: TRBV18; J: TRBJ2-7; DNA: TGTGCCAGCTCACCCTCGGGAGAAGCCTACGAGCAGTACTTC; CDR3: CASSPSGEAYEQYF
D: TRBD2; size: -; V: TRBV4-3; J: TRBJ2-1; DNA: TGCGCCAGCAGCCAAGATCTTTGGGGGACTAGCGGGGCGAGAAATGAGCAGTTCTTC; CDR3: CASSQDLWGTSGARNEQFF
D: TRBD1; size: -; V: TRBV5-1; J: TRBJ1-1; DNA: TGCGCCAGCAGCTACGAGGACAGGTCGAACACTGAAGCTTTCTTT; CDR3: CASSYEDRSNTEAFF
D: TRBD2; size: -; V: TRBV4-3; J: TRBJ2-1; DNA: TGCGCCAGCAGCTGGACTAGCGACCCCTACAATGAGCAGTTCTTC; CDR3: CASSWTSDPYNEQFF
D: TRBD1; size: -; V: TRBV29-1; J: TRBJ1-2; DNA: TGCAGCGTTGAATCCGGACAGGAAGAAGTCTATGGCTACACCTTC; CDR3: CSVESGQEEVYGYTF
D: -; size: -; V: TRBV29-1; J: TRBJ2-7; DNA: TGCAGCGCCTCAGGGGGGCAGGGGAGCTCCTACGAGCAGTACTTC; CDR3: CSASGGQGSSYEQYF
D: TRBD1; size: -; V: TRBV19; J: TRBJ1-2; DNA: TGTGCCAGTAGCATAGACAGGGTCTATGGCTACACCTTC; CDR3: CASSIDRVYGYTF
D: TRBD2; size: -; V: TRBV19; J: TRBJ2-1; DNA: TGTGCCAGTAGTGAGAGCGGGGGAACCTACAATGAGCAGTTCTTC; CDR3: CASSESGGTYNEQFF
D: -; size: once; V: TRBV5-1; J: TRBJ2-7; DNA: TGCGCCAGCAGCTACCCGACAGCCTCCTACGAGCAGTACTTC; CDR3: CASSYPTASYEQYF
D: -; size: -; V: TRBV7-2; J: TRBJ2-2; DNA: TGTGCCAGCAGCTTCCACTCCGGGGAGCTGTTTTTT; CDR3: CASSFHSGELFF
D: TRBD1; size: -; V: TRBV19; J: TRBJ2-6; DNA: TGTGCCAGTAGTAAACTACCGGGACAGGGAGCCAACGTCCTGACTTTC; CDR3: CASSKLPGQGANVLTF
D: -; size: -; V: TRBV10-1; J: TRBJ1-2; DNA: TGCGCCAGCAGCCAGAGTGTACCGAACGGGGGCTACACCTTC; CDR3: CASSQSVPNGGYTF
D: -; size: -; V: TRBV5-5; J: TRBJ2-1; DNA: TGTGCCAGCAGCGCCGGTGTCGTCCCATACAATGAGCAGTTCTTC; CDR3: CASSAGVVPYNEQFF
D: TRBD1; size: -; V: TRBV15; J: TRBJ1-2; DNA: TGTGCCACCAGCAGACAACAGTTGCAGGGGGCGGGGGGCTACACCTTC; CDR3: CATSRQQLQGAGGYTF
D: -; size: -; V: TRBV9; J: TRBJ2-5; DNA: TGTGCCAGCAACGCGGGGGCGGGGGTAGGAGAGACCCAGTACTTC; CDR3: CASNAGAGVGETQYF
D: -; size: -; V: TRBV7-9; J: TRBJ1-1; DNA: TGTGCCAGCAGCTTTCAGGGGATGGGGACTGAAGCTTTCTTT; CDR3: CASSFQGMGTEAFF
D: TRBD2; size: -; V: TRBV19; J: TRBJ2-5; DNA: TGTGCCAGTAGTATACAGCTAGCGGGGGATCAAGAGACCCAGTACTTC; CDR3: CASSIQLAGDQETQYF
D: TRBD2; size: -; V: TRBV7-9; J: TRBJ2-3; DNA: TGTGCCTGCAGACCTAGCGGGGGCCTATCCGGAAGCACAGATACGCAGTATTTT; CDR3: CACRPSGGLSGSTDTQYF
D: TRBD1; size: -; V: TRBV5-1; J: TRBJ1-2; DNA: TGCGCCAGCAGGTTACCCGACGGGACAGGAGAGGTGGGCTACACCTTC; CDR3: CASRLPDGTGEVGYTF
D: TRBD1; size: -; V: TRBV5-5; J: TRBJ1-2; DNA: TGTGCCAGCAGCTTGGTTGGGACAGGAAGTTATGGCTACACCTTC; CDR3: CASSLVGTGSYGYTF
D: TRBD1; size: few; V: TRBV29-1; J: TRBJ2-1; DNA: TGCAGCGCGAGGGGACAGGGGGGAAGGCAGTTCTTC; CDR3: CSARGQGGRQFF
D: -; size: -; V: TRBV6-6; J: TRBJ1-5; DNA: TGTGCCAGCACTATGACCCAGGCTACCAATCAGCCCCAGCATTTT; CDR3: CASTMTQATNQPQHF